The sequence of this T cell receptor beta chain was determined in a study of cytomegalovirus exposure and HLA in healthy donors. Whole-study findings and limits: The study designated about 180 TCR beta chains cytomegalovirus-associated. One variant, a missense change in DCLRE1C, was linked in a later analysis to TCR beta V- and J-gene trimming. According to reports, the classifier identified cytomegalovirus status with high specificity and sensitivity.

With 60 Vbeta and 13 Jbeta primers, the PCR was carried out. Authors' processing steps: It was a later analysis that counted 75 million to 90 million unique TCR beta chains, of which 8.5 million to 12 million were shared. Here immunoSEQ multiplex PCR was the method, and the copy in TCRdb shows in-frame clones only, minus some. D and trimming were read from the DNA, whereas the V and J calls and clone size are those reported in that table. The sample holds roughly 190,000 clones, roughly 80% seen once. The germline V and J ends were trimmed by 3 bases and 5 bases, with 11 bases remaining between them. The CDR3 length is 14 residues. CDR1 SGHNT and CDR2 YYREEE come from the germline V gene (reference sequence). This clone was counted between two and nine times. Its antigen is as yet unknown.

The sequenced material came from PBMCs. This clonotype originated in a young woman in good health and CMV-seronegative. The rearrangement uses TRBV5-4 and TRBJ2-2; D unresolved. The CDR3 loop reads CASSSTAVTGELFF. CDR3 DNA sequence: TGTGCCAGCAGCTCCACGGCGGTTACCGGGGAGCTGTTTTTT.